This T cell receptor beta chain was captured by sequencing in a study of T cell responses to AZD1222 COVID-19 vaccine. The overall study: Second-dose timings of about 4 or about 12 weeks were pooled.

This CDR3 is 14 amino acids long. The germline gives CDR1 SGHNT, CDR2 YYREEE (reference sequence). Trimming stripped 5 bases from V and 0 bases from J, with 10 bases between. Study-level results: Receipt of two AZD1222 doses was followed by a rise in Spike-specific TCR breadth and depth.

Concerning this clone itself: Its antigen is still unknown.

Sequencing used immunoSEQ multiplex PCR; TCRdb keeps in-frame clones, though not all of them. Of more than 95,000 clones in the sample, over 80% are singletons; the top ten hold 4% to 6%. The receptor comes from an adult in good health. Sequences were derived from peripheral blood, sampled on day 0 of AZD1222 vaccination. The chain links TRBV5-4 to TRBJ2-3; the D is unclear. The CDR3 DNA follows: TGTGCCAGCAGGCAGGTGGGAAGCACAGATACGCAGTATTTT. Protein: CASRQVGSTDTQYF.